The 21 T cell receptor beta chains in this list originate from one sample, sequenced in a study of cytomegalovirus exposure and HLA in healthy donors. 13 Jbeta primers and 60 Vbeta primers were used for the PCR. Using immunoSEQ multiplex PCR, the repertoire was profiled, and TCRdb retains in-frame clones only, with some absent. This sample's clone table lists around 80,000 clones. The sample consisted of PBMCs. The receptor source for this set is a man aged 40-55 years in good health and CMV-seronegative.

The genes are TRBV28 and TRBJ1-1; D gene ambiguous. The CDR3 is made up of 11 amino acids. Per the germline V gene, CDR1 is MDHEN and CDR2 is SYDVKM. With 10 bases removed from V and 4 bases from J, the gap between germline ends came to 10 bases. The CDR3 nucleotides are TGTGCCACAAGGTGGAGCACTGAAGCTTTCTTT. As protein: CATRWSTEAFF.

In DNA form, the CDR3 reads TGCGCCAGCAGCCTCCGCTCCGGGGCTAGCGGACTCCTTTCCTACGAGCAGTACTTC. Encoded protein: CASSLRSGASGLLSYEQYF. V is TRBV4-3 and J is TRBJ2-7; 7 nucleotides agree with TRBD2. Germline V gene lookup returns CDR1 LGHNA and CDR2 YSLEER. The CDR3 covers 19 residues. The J segment lost 1 base and the V segment lost 4 bases, leaving 19 bases of the junction unmatched.

The gene calls are TRBV19 and TRBJ2-4, with 7 positions matching TRBD1. V lost 7 bases, J lost 7 bases, and 7 bases stayed unmatched. The CDR3 contains 13 residues. The germline V gene encodes CDR1 LNHDA and CDR2 SQIVND (reference sequence). In DNA, the CDR3 is TGTGCCAGTAATGGGAACAGGGGCAACATTCAGTACTTC. This codes for CASNGNRGNIQYF.

The chain is built from TRBV5-1 and TRBJ2-2, with D possibly being TRBD1 (5 bases). Germline-derived CDR1 and CDR2 are SGHRS and YFSETQ. V lost 1 base to trimming and J lost 0 bases, with 13 bases between them. The CDR3 spans 17 residues. CDR3 DNA sequence: TGCGCCAGCAGCTTGTTAGTGCAGGGTGCGAACACCGGGGAGCTGTTTTTT. Translating gives CASSLLVQGANTGELFF.

The genes are TRBV14 and TRBJ1-2; D is unresolved. The germline V gene encodes CDR1 SGHDN and CDR2 FVKESK. V dropped 1 base and J dropped 0 bases, with 12 bases sitting between them. The CDR3 length is 16 residues. Here the CDR3 DNA reads TGTGCCAGCAGCCAAGTTAGCGGCAGACCTAACTATGGCTACACCTTC. Amino acid sequence: CASSQVSGRPNYGYTF. Filled out from reference TRBV14 and TRBJ1-2, the complete variable domain reads EAGVTQFPSHSVIEKGQTVTLRCDPISGHDNLYWYRRVMGKEIKFLLHFVKESKQDESGMPNNRFLAERTGGTYSTLKVQPAELEDSGVYFCASSQVSGRPNYGYTFGSGTRLTVV.

This chain connects TRBV5-4 to TRBJ1-2; D might be TRBD1 (6 bases). The germline V gene encodes CDR1 SGHNT and CDR2 YYREEE (reference sequence). With 1 base removed from V and 4 bases from J, the gap between germline ends came to 11 bases. This CDR3 contains 14 residues. CDR3 sequence reads: CASSLPGAPYGYTF. The CDR3 nucleotides read TGTGCCAGCAGCTTGCCAGGGGCGCCCTATGGCTACACCTTC.

The rearrangement joins TRBV27 to TRBJ2-1, with D possibly matching TRBD2 (6 bases). The V gene's germline CDR1 is MNHEY and CDR2 SMNVEV (reference sequence). The CDR3 has 11 amino acids. V dropped 6 bases and J dropped 12 bases, with 12 bases sitting between them. This CDR3 is CASSSGWGQFF. CDR3 sequence (DNA): TGTGCCAGCAGCAGCGGGTGGGGGCAGTTCTTC.

The CDR3 nucleotides are TGTGCCAGCAGCGGGGCCCAGCGGGATGGGGAGACCCAGTACTTC. This gives the protein CASSGAQRDGETQYF. The chain couples TRBV9 to TRBJ2-5; 7 bases map to TRBD2. V trimming: 3 bases; J trimming: 5 bases; junction bases outside the gene matches: 10. Germline V gives CDR1 SGDLS, CDR2 YYNGEE. This CDR3 spans 15 amino acids.

This chain uses TRBV30 with TRBJ2-7; D remains unclear. The CDR3 loop spans 12 amino acids. Germline V lookup: CDR1 GTSNPN, CDR2 SVGIG (reference sequence). Trimming shortened V by 3 bases and J by 4 bases, and 10 bases separated the two germline ends. The CDR3 is CAWSYSVYEQYF. CDR3 in DNA: TGTGCCTGGAGCTACAGTGTTTACGAGCAGTACTTC. Using reference TRBV30 and TRBJ2-7 for the parts outside the CDR3, the full variable domain is SQTIHQWPATLVQPVGSPLSLECTVEGTSNPNLYWYRQAAGRGLQLLFYSVGIGQISSEVPQNLSASRPQDRQFILSSKKLLLSDSGFYLCAWSYSVYEQYFGPGTRLTVT.

The chain combines TRBV5-6 with TRBJ2-2; 10 positions match TRBD2. The CDR3 covers 17 residues. The germline CDR1 and CDR2 sequences are SGHDT and YYEEEE. Trimming removed 0 bases from V and 3 bases from J; junction bases left unmatched: 5. The CDR3, as DNA: TGTGCCAGCAGCTTGGTTCAGCGGGGGGGCTACACCGGGGAGCTGTTTTTT. It codes for CASSLVQRGGYTGELFF.

The chain couples TRBV5-1 to TRBJ1-1; 7 nucleotides line up with TRBD1. The junction had 10 bases not matched to a gene; V was cut back by 0 bases and J by 8 bases. This CDR3 has 15 amino acids. Germline CDR1 reads SGHRS; CDR2 reads YFSETQ. This chain's CDR3 is CASSLVAGGDSEAFF. CDR3 sequence (DNA): TGCGCCAGCAGCTTGGTAGCAGGGGGAGATTCCGAAGCTTTCTTT.

The V call is TRBV6-5, the J call TRBJ2-2, with D maybe TRBD2 (6 bases). Looked up from germline, CDR1 is MNHEY and CDR2 is SVGAGI. This CDR3 has 15 residues. Between the trimmed V and J ends, which lost 7 bases and 3 bases, there was a span of 15 bases. CDR3 nucleotides: TGTGCCAGCATCCAAGGGCGGGGATACACCGGGGAGCTGTTTTTT. Translation gives CASIQGRGYTGELFF.

V is TRBV4-1 and J is TRBJ2-5; 10 bases are shared with TRBD2. The V gene's germline CDR1 is MGHRA and CDR2 YSYEKL. The CDR3 loop spans 17 amino acids. Trimming removed 1 base from V and 0 bases from J; junction bases left unmatched: 5. CDR3 sequence (DNA): TGCGCCAGCAGCCAAGGGGATAGCGGGGGGTACCAAGAGACCCAGTACTTC. Protein: CASSQGDSGGYQETQYF.

The chain carries TRBV29-1 and TRBJ2-7, with 10 bases identical to TRBD2. This CDR3 comprises 12 residues. CDR1 and CDR2 from the germline V gene are SQVTM and ANQGSEA. Trimming at V came to 6 bases and at J to 2 bases, leaving 1 base not matched to a gene. In DNA, the CDR3 is TGCAGCGTAGCGGGAGGGCCCTACGAGCAGTACTTC. Translating it yields CSVAGGPYEQYF.

The rearrangement links TRBV30 to TRBJ1-2; no clear D. The V gene lost 0 bases and the J gene lost 4 bases, with 12 bases spanning the gap. CDR3 size: 14 residues. Germline V gene data show CDR1 as GTSNPN and CDR2 as SVGIG (reference sequence). This CDR3 is CAWSVIGAAYGYTF. The DNA for the CDR3 is TGTGCCTGGAGTGTAATAGGAGCAGCCTATGGCTACACCTTC.

The chain uses TRBV6-4 and TRBJ1-1, with D unclear. V shed 4 bases and J shed 1 base, with 7 bases lying between them. This CDR3 has 13 residues. CDR1 is MRHNA and CDR2 is SNTAGT in the germline V gene. CDR3 in amino acids: CASSVGANTEAFF. Here the CDR3 DNA reads TGTGCCAGCAGTGTGGGAGCGAACACTGAAGCTTTCTTT.

The CDR3 region is CATAGTGIHEQYF. Written as DNA, the CDR3 is TGTGCCACCGCCGGGACAGGGATACACGAGCAGTACTTC. The genes are TRBV5-4 and TRBJ2-7, with 9 bases lining up with TRBD1. Trimming took 9 bases from V and 5 from J; bases not matched to a gene: 9. The CDR3 extends over 13 amino acids. Germline V lookup: CDR1 SGHNT, CDR2 YYREEE (reference sequence).

The rearrangement links TRBV4-1 to TRBJ1-4; D not certain. CDR1 is MGHRA and CDR2 is YSYEKL in the germline V gene. V dropped 1 base and J dropped 4 bases, with 7 bases sitting between them. The CDR3 spans 14 residues. This CDR3 reads CASSQGEHNEKLFF. The CDR3, as DNA: TGCGCCAGCAGCCAAGGCGAGCATAATGAAAAACTGTTTTTT.

The genes are TRBV6-5 and TRBJ2-3; a possible D gene is TRBD2 (6 bases). CDR1 and CDR2 (germline): MNHEY, SVGAGI. The CDR3 length is 14 residues. The V gene lost 5 bases and the J gene lost 2 bases, with 11 bases spanning the gap. CDR3 in amino acids: CASSRLGVTDTQYF. The CDR3 region has the DNA TGTGCCAGCAGTCGACTAGGGGTCACAGATACGCAGTATTTT.

The chain combines TRBV12-2 with TRBJ2-5; the table's D call, TRBD2, has no DNA check behind it. Judging by the DNA end, TRBJ2-7 fits better; the J call may be wrong. TRBV12-2 is a pseudogene locus. The CDR3 runs 20 residues. The CDR3: CASRLARNGLAGGTVHEQYF. DNA of the CDR3: TGTGCAAGTCGCTTAGCTCGAAACGGACTAGCGGGAGGAACCGTTCACGAGCAGTACTTC.

Here the CDR3 reads CASGGPTLIKDGANEKLFF. CDR3 sequence (DNA): TGTGCTAGTGGTGGCCCCACGTTGATCAAGGACGGGGCTAATGAAAAACTGTTTTTT. This chain uses TRBV12-5 with TRBJ1-4; unclear D gene. CDR3 size: 19 residues. The V gene lost 5 bases and the J gene lost 3 bases, with 25 bases spanning the gap. The V gene's germline CDR1 is LGHNT and CDR2 FRNRAP.